Listed below are T cell receptor beta chains from one sample, sequenced in a study of T cells in Graves' hyperthyroidism and ophthalmopathy. MiXCR was run by TCRdb on the multiplex PCR reads, yielding one entry per CDR3 protein. Of around 370,000 distinct CDR3 sequences listed, approximately 18% are singletons. The sequenced material came from blood. These receptors originate from a man aged 18 to 30 with Graves' ophthalmopathy. Each CDR3 is given with its conserved first and last residue. Fields, in order: J gene, D gene, clone size, V gene, CDR3 protein, CDR3 DNA. A D gene is named only where the DNA matches it firmly. Only part of the rows carry a size: once, few, many, or a class if the clone is expanded.

TRBJ2-5 | - | - | TRBV12-3/TRBV12-4 | CASSYVGKETQYF | TGTGCCAGCAGTTACGTCGGGAAAGAGACCCAGTACTTC
TRBJ1-4 | TRBD1 | - | TRBV6-5 | CASSYGQGATNEKLFF | TGTGCCAGCAGTTACGGGCAGGGGGCGACTAATGAAAAACTGTTTTTT
TRBJ2-1 | TRBD2 | - | TRBV11-2 | CASSPGTSGEREQFF | TGTGCCAGCAGCCCCGGGACTAGCGGGGAGCGTGAGCAGTTCTTC
TRBJ2-7 | - | many | TRBV6-1 | CASSYEWGANEQYF | TGTGCCAGCAGTTACGAGTGGGGGGCCAACGAGCAGTACTTC
TRBJ1-1 | - | many | TRBV6-5 | CASSYSSRERYSNTEAFF | TGTGCCAGCAGTTACTCGTCCCGTGAGAGGTACTCGAACACTGAAGCTTTCTTT
TRBJ2-5 | - | - | TRBV10-2 | CASSVAETQYF | TGCGCCAGCAGTGTAGCGGAGACCCAGTACTTC
TRBJ1-1 | - | many | TRBV6-1 | CASSLQRSMNTEAFF | TGTGCCAGCAGTTTACAACGAAGCATGAACACTGAAGCTTTCTTT
TRBJ2-3 | TRBD2 | - | TRBV10-2 | CASRDRLAGGTTDTQYF | TGCGCCAGCAGGGATCGACTAGCGGGGGGGACCACAGATACGCAGTATTTT
TRBJ2-1 | - | few | TRBV5-6 | CASSPGRFVPGAGEQFF | TGTGCCAGCAGCCCTGGGCGCTTTGTGCCAGGGGCTGGTGAGCAGTTCTTC
TRBJ2-4 | TRBD2 | few | TRBV19 | CASSIAGGHQNIQYF | TGTGCCAGTAGTATAGCGGGGGGGCATCAGAACATTCAGTACTTC
TRBJ2-7 | - | few | TRBV24-1 | CANLYYSRRGANQTTYEQYF | TGTGCCAACCTATATTATAGTCGCCGGGGAGCCAACCAAACGACCTACGAGCAGTACTTC
TRBJ1-1 | - | many | TRBV20-1 | CSAQNREGSTEAFF | TGCAGTGCTCAAAACAGGGAAGGGTCCACTGAAGCTTTCTTT
TRBJ1-2 | - | - | TRBV19 | CASSHGSSSYGYTF | TGTGCCAGTTCCCATGGGTCCTCTTCCTATGGCTACACCTTC
TRBJ1-2 | TRBD1 | many | TRBV5-1 | CASSLAGQGPYGYTF | TGCGCCAGCAGCTTGGCCGGACAGGGACCCTATGGCTACACCTTC
TRBJ2-7 | - | many | TRBV11-2 | CASSPAAGYEQYF | TGTGCCAGCAGCCCAGCAGCGGGTTACGAGCAGTACTTC